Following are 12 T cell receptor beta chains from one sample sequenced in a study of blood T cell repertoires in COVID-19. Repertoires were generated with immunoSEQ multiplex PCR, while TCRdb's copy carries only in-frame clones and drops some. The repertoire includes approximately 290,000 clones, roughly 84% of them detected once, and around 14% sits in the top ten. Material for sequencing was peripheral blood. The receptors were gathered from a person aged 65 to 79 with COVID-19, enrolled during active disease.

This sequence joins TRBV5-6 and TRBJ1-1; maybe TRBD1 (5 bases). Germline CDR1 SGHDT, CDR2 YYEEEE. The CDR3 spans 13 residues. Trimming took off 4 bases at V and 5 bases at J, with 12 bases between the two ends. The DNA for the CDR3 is TGTGCCAGCAGCCAAACGGGGGGGACTGAAGCTTTCTTT. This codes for CASSQTGGTEAFF. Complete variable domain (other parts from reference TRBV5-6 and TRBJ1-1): DAGVTQSPTHLIKTRGQQVTLRCSPKSGHDTVSWYQQALGQGPQFIFQYYEEEERQRGNFPDRFSGHQFPNYSSELNVNALLLGDSALYLCASSQTGGTEAFFGQGTRLTVV.

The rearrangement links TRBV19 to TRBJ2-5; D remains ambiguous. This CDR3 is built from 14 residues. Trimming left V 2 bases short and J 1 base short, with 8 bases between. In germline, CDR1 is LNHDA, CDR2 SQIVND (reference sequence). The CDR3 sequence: CASSILSSQETQYF. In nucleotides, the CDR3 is TGTGCCAGTAGTATACTAAGTTCCCAAGAGACCCAGTACTTC.

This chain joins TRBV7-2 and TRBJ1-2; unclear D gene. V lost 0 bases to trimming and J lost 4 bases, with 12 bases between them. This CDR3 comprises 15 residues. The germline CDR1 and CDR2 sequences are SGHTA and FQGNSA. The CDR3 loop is CASSLAAGQAYGYTF. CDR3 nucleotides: TGTGCCAGCAGCTTAGCGGCTGGGCAGGCCTATGGCTACACCTTC. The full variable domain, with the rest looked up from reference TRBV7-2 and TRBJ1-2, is GAGVSQSPSNKVTEKGKDVELRCDPISGHTALYWYRQSLGQGLEFLIYFQGNSAPDKSGLPSDRFSAERTGGSVSTLTIQRTQQEDSAVYLCASSLAAGQAYGYTFGSGTRLTVV.

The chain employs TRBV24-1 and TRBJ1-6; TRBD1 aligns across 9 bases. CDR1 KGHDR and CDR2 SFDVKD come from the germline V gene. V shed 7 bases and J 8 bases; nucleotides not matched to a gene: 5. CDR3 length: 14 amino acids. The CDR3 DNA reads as TGTGCCACCAGAGACAGGGGGTTGGATTCACCCCTCCACTTT. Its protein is CATRDRGLDSPLHF.

In DNA, the CDR3 is TGTGCCAGTAGTATAGCAAACAGCGGCTACTACGAGCAGTACTTC. The encoded protein is CASSIANSGYYEQYF. The V call is TRBV19, the J call TRBJ2-7; possible D gene TRBD2, 5 bases. V was clipped by 1 base and J by 3 bases, with 13 bases between them. There are 15 residues in the CDR3. From germline, CDR1 is LNHDA and CDR2 SQIVND (reference sequence). The whole variable domain, remainder taken from reference TRBV19 and TRBJ2-7, is DGGITQSPKYLFRKEGQNVTLSCEQNLNHDAMYWYRQDPGQGLRLIYYSQIVNDFQKGDIAEGYSVSREKKESFPLTVTSAQKNPTAFYLCASSIANSGYYEQYFGPGTRLTVT.

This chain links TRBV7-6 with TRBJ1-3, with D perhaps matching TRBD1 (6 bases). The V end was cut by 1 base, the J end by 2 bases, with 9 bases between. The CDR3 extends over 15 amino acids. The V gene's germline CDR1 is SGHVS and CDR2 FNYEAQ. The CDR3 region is CASSLGQVAGNTIYF. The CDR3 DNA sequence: TGTGCCAGCAGCTTAGGACAGGTTGCTGGAAACACCATATATTTT.

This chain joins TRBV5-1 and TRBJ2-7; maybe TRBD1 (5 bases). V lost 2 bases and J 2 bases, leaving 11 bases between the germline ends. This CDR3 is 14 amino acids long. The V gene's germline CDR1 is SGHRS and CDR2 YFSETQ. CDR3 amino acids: CASSLQVPTYEQYF. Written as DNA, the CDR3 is TGCGCCAGCAGCTTACAGGTCCCAACCTACGAGCAGTACTTC.

The CDR3 reads CASTRVWNQPQHF. In DNA form, the CDR3 reads TGTGCCAGCACCCGGGTGTGGAATCAGCCCCAGCATTTT. The chain combines TRBV2 with TRBJ1-5; D is unclear. Germline V gene data show CDR1 as SNHLY and CDR2 as FYNNEI. The CDR3 length is 13 residues. V lost 7 bases and J lost 4, with 11 bases in between. Based on the CDR3 plus reference TRBV2 and TRBJ1-5, the full variable domain is EPEVTQTPSHQVTQMGQEVILRCVPISNHLYFYWYRQILGQKVEFLVSFYNNEISEKSEIFDDQFSVERPDGSNFTLKIRSTKLEDSAMYFCASTRVWNQPQHFGDGTRLSIL.

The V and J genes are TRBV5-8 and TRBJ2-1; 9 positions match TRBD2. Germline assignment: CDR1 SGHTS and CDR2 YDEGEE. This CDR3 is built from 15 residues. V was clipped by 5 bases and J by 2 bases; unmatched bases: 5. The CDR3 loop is CASSSGLATYNEQFF. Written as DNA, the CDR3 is TGTGCCAGCAGTTCCGGACTAGCGACCTACAATGAGCAGTTCTTC.

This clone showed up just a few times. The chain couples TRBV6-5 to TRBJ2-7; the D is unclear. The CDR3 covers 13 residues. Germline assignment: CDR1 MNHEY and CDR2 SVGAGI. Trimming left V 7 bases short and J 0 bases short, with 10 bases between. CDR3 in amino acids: CASKERSSYEQYF. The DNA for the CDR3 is TGTGCCAGCAAGGAGAGAAGCTCCTACGAGCAGTACTTC.

The CDR3 protein is CASSISGGAVNEQFF. CDR3 bases: TGTGCCAGCAGTATTAGCGGGGGGGCCGTTAATGAGCAGTTCTTC. The chain uses TRBV2 and TRBJ2-1, with TRBD2 matching 11 bases. The CDR3 is 15 amino acids. Trimming cost V 5 bases and J 7 bases; bases outside gene matches: 7. Per the germline V gene, CDR1 is SNHLY and CDR2 is FYNNEI.

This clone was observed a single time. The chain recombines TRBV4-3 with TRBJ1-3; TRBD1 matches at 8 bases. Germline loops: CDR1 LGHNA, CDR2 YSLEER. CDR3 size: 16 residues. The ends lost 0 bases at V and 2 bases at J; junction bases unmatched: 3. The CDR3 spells CASSQDPTGAGNTIYF. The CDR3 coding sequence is TGCGCCAGCAGCCAAGATCCGACAGGGGCTGGAAACACCATATATTTT.